The clone carrying this T cell receptor (beta chain) turned up a few times. Its antigen is unidentified. Germline V CDR1 and CDR2: SGHVT, SQSDAQ. Between the trimmed V and J ends, which lost 6 bases and 7 bases, there was a span of 13 bases. This CDR3 comprises 12 residues. Each CDR3 protein is one row after TCRdb ran MiXCR on the reads. Of 150,000 to 200,000 distinct CDR3 sequences in the sample, under 25% are singletons; the top ten hold under 3.5%. The source of the sample is a study of T cell repertoires in cytomegalovirus infection. Study context: An indication of both CMV infection and matching HLA type came from public TCR beta signatures.

Whole-study results and caveats: The ex vivo response was dominated by HLA-C-restricted CMV-specific TCR beta clonotypes. Accumulated public TCR beta family frequency recognized individuals carrying CMV together with the relevant HLA.

The sequencing sample was made of PBMCs. This sequence originates from a human donor in good health (CMV status not recorded). Some clones in this sample may be carry-over from other donors' samples. The gene calls are TRBV7-4 and TRBJ2-7; no firm D call. CDR3 coding DNA: TGTGCCAGCAGTTTACTCGCCCCGGAGCAGTACTTC. Amino acids: CASSLLAPEQYF.